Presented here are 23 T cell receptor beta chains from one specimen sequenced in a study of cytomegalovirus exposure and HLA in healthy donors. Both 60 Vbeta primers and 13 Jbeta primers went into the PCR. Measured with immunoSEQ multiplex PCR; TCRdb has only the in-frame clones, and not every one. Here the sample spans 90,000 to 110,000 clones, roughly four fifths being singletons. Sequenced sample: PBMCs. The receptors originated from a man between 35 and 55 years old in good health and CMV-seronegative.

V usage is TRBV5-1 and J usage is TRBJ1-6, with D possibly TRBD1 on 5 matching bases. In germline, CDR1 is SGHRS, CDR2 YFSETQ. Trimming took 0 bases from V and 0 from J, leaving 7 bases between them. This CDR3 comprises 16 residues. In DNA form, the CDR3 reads TGCGCCAGCAGCTTGGGTACAGGCTCCTATAATTCACCCCTCCACTTT. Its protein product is CASSLGTGSYNSPLHF.

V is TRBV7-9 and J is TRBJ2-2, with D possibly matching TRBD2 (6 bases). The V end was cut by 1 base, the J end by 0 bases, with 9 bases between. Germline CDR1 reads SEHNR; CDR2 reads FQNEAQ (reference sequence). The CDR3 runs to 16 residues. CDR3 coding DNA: TGTGCCAGCAGCTTAGGCGGGAATGCGAACACCGGGGAGCTGTTTTTT. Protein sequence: CASSLGGNANTGELFF.

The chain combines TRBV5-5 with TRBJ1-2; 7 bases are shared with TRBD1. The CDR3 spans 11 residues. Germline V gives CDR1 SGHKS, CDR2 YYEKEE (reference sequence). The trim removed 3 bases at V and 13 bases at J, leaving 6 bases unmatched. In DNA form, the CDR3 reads TGTGCCAGCAGCTATGACAGGGAAGGCACCTTC. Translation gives CASSYDREGTF.

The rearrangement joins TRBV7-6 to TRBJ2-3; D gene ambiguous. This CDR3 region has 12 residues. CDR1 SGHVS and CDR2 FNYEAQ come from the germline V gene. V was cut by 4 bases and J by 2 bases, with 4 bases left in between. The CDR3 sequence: CASSSITDTQYF. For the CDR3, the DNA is TGTGCCAGCAGCTCCATCACAGATACGCAGTATTTT.

The CDR3 nucleotides read TGTGCCAGCAGCCCACTAGCGGGAGTTCAAGAGACCCAGTACTTC. This gives the protein CASSPLAGVQETQYF. The chain has TRBV6-5 and TRBJ2-5; 11 nucleotides line up with TRBD2. The junction had 5 bases not matched to a gene; V was cut back by 6 bases and J by 2 bases. CDR3 length: 15 amino acids. Germline CDR1 MNHEY, CDR2 SVGAGI.

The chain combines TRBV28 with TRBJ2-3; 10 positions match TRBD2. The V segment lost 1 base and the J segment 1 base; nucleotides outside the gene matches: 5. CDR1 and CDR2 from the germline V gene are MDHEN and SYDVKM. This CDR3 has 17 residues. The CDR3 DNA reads TGTGCCAGCAGTTTATCCCTACTAGCGGGGCGCACAGATACGCAGTATTTT. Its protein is CASSLSLLAGRTDTQYF.

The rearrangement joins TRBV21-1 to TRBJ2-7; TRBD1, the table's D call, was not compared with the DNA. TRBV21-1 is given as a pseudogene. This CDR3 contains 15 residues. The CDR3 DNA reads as TGTGCCAGCCCCCGGGGACAGGTGATAGACTACGAGCAGTACTTC. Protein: CASPRGQVIDYEQYF.

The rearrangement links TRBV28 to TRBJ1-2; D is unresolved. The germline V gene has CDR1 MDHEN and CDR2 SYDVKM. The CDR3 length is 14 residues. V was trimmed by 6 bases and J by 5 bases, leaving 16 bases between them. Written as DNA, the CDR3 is TGTGCCAGCAGCCAAGGTGGCGGCCCTTATGGCTACACCTTC. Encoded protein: CASSQGGGPYGYTF.

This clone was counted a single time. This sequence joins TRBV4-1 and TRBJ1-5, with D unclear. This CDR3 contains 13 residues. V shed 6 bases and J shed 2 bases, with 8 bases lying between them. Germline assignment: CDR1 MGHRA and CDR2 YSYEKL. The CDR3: CASRGGGNQPQHF. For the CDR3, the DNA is TGCGCCAGCAGGGGAGGAGGCAATCAGCCCCAGCATTTT.

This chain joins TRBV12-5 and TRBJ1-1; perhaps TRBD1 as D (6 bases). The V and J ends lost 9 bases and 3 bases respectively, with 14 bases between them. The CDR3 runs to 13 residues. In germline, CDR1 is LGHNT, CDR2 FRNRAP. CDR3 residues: CASGGGTDTEAFF. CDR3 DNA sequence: TGTGCTAGCGGGGGGGGCACTGACACTGAAGCTTTCTTT.

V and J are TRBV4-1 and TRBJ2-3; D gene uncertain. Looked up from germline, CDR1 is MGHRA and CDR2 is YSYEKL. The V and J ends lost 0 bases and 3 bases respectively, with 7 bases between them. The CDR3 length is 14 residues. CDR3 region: CASSQESPTDTQYF. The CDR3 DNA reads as TGCGCCAGCAGCCAAGAAAGCCCTACAGATACGCAGTATTTT.

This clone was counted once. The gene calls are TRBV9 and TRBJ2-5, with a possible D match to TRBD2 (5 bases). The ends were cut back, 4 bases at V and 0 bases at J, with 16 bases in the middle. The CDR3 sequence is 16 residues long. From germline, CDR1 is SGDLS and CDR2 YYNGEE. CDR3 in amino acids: CASSPDPGEHQETQYF. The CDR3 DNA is TGTGCCAGCAGCCCAGATCCCGGGGAACACCAAGAGACCCAGTACTTC.

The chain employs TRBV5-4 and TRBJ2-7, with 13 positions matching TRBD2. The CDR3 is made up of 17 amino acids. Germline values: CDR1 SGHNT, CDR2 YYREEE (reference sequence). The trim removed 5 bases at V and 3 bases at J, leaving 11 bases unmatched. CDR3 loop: CASRRGAGTSGIYEQYF. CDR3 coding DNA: TGTGCCAGCAGGCGAGGAGCCGGGACTAGCGGGATCTACGAGCAGTACTTC.

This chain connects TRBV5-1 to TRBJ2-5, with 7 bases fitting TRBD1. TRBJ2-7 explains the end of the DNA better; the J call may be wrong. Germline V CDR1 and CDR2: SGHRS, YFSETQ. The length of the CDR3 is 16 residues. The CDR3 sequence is CASSRGFEGANYEQYF. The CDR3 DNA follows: TGCGCCAGCAGCCGGGGTTTCGAGGGGGCAAACTACGAGCAGTACTTC.

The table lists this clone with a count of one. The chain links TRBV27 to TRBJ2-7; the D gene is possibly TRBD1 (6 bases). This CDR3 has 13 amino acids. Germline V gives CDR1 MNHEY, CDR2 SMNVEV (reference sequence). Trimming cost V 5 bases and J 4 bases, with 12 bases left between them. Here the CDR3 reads CASSQGGPYEQYF. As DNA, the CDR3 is TGTGCCAGCAGTCAAGGGGGTCCGTACGAGCAGTACTTC.

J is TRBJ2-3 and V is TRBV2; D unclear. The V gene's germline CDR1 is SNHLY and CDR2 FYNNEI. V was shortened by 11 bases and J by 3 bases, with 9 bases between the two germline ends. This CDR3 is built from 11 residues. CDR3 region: CARVETDTQYF. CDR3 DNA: TGTGCCCGCGTAGAGACAGATACGCAGTATTTT.

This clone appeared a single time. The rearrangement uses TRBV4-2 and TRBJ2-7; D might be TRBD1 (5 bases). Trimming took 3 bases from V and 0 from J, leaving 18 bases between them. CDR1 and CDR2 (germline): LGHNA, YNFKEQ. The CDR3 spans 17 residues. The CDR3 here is CASSHPQGGASSYEQYF. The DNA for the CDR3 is TGTGCCAGCAGCCACCCCCAGGGCGGCGCTAGCTCCTACGAGCAGTACTTC.

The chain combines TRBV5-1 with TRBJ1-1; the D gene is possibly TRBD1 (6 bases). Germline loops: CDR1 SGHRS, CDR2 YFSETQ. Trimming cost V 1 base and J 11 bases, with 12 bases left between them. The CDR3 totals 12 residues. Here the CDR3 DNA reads TGCGCCAGCAGCTTGTGGGGGCCGGGGGCTTTCTTT. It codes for CASSLWGPGAFF.

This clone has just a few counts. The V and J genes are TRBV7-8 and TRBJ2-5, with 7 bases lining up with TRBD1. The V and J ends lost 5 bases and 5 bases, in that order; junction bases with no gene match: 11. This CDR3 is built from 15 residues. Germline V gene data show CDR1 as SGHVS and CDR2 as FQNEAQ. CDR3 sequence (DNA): TGTGCCAGCAGCCCTCCGTCGGGACAGAGGGAGACCCAGTACTTC. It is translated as CASSPPSGQRETQYF.

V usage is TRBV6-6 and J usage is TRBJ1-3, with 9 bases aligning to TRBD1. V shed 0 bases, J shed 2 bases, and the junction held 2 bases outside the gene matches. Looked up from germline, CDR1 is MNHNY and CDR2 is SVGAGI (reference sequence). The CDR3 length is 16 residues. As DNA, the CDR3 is TGTGCCAGCAGTTACTCAGGACAGGGGACTGGAAACACCATATATTTT. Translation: CASSYSGQGTGNTIYF.

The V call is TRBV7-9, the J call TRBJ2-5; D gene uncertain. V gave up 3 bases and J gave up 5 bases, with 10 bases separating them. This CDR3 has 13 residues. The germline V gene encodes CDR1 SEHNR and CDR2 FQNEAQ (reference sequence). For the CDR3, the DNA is TGTGCCAGCAGCTTTGGTGAGGCGGAGACCCAGTACTTC. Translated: CASSFGEAETQYF. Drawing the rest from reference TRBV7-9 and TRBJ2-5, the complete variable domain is DTGVSQNPRHKITKRGQNVTFRCDPISEHNRLYWYRQTLGQGPEFLTYFQNEAQLEKSRLLSDRFSAERPKGSFSTLEIQRTEQGDSAMYLCASSFGEAETQYFGPGTRLLVL.

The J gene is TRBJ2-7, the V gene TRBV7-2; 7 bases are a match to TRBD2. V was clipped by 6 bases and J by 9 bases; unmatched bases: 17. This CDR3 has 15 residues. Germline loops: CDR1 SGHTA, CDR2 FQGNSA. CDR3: CASSSPRLAGPRQYF. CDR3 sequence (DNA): TGTGCCAGCAGTTCACCCCGACTAGCCGGACCCCGGCAGTACTTC.

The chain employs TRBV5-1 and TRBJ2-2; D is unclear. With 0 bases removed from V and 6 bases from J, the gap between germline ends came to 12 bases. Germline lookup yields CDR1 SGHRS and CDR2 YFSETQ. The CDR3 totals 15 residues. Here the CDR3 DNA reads TGCGCCAGCAGCTTGGAGTATCCAGTTTCCGGGGAGCTGTTTTTT. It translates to CASSLEYPVSGELFF.